One sample yielded the 25 T cell receptor beta chains listed below, sequenced in a study of radiotherapy plus CTLA-4 blockade in lung cancer. Libraries were prepared by immunoSEQ multiplex PCR; TCRdb keeps only in-frame clonotypes and omits some of them. Among around 43,000 clones listed, about 77% were seen once. This material consisted of peripheral blood, taken from a patient treated with radiotherapy plus ipilimumab. These receptors were taken from a human donor with non-small cell lung cancer who had stable disease on radiotherapy plus ipilimumab.

In its sample, this clone was seen a few times. The CDR3 DNA reads as TGTGCCAGCAGAGGATCAGGTCTCGGTGGCTACACCTTC. It encodes CASRGSGLGGYTF. The chain couples TRBV5-6 to TRBJ1-2; D is ambiguous. In germline, CDR1 is SGHDT, CDR2 YYEEEE. The CDR3 sequence is 13 residues long. V was shortened by 5 bases and J by 7 bases, with 15 bases between the two germline ends.

V is TRBV30 and J is TRBJ2-1, with D tentatively TRBD1 (6 bases). Between the trimmed V and J ends, which lost 4 bases and 9 bases, there was a span of 19 bases. The germline V gene encodes CDR1 GTSNPN and CDR2 SVGIG (reference sequence). The length of the CDR3 is 14 residues. CDR3 DNA sequence: TGTGCCTGGACTGAGGGGGTCCGGCTTTTTGAGCAGTTCTTC. Translating gives CAWTEGVRLFEQFF.

The chain uses TRBV10-3 and TRBJ2-1; 8 bases are shared with TRBD2. The germline gives CDR1 ENHRY, CDR2 SYGVKD. V trimming: 7 bases; J trimming: 9 bases; junction bases outside the gene matches: 8. This CDR3 is built from 13 residues. This CDR3 is CAIMGSGVGEQFF. CDR3 nucleotide sequence: TGTGCCATCATGGGTAGCGGGGTCGGTGAGCAGTTCTTC.

V and J are TRBV6-5 and TRBJ1-1, with 7 bases identical to TRBD1. The CDR3 loop spans 12 amino acids. Germline CDR1 and CDR2: MNHEY and SVGAGI. Unmatched junction bases numbered 5, after V lost 5 bases and J lost 8 bases. The DNA of the CDR3 is TGTGCCAGCAGTGAAGACAGGGCAGAAGCTTTCTTT. Its protein is CASSEDRAEAFF.

The V call is TRBV2, the J call TRBJ2-3, with TRBD2 as a possible D gene (6 bases). CDR1 SNHLY and CDR2 FYNNEI come from the germline V gene. Trimming left V 10 bases short and J 0 bases short, with 20 bases between. This CDR3 contains 16 residues. This chain's CDR3 is CATAEGLRQSTDTQYF. CDR3 DNA: TGTGCCACCGCGGAAGGACTAAGACAAAGCACAGATACGCAGTATTTT.

This clone is a singleton in its sample. The chain recombines TRBV27 with TRBJ1-2; D perhaps matches TRBD1 (5 bases). Trimming removed 6 bases at V and 4 bases at J, with 18 bases between. Germline assignment: CDR1 MNHEY and CDR2 SMNVEV (reference sequence). This CDR3 is 15 amino acids long. The CDR3 DNA is TGTGCCAGCAGAGAAGGGGCTGGTACAGGCTATGGCTACACCTTC. Protein sequence: CASREGAGTGYGYTF.

The chain carries TRBV2 and TRBJ1-4, with 9 positions matching TRBD1. Germline V CDR1 and CDR2: SNHLY, FYNNEI. The ends lost 1 base at V and 6 bases at J; junction bases unmatched: 3. The CDR3 is 15 amino acids. The CDR3 here is CASSEGGTGYEKLFF. In DNA form, the CDR3 reads TGTGCCAGCAGTGAAGGAGGGACAGGGTATGAAAAACTGTTTTTT.

The gene calls are TRBV11-3 and TRBJ2-5; perhaps TRBD1 as D (7 bases). This CDR3 has 14 amino acids. The V end lost 5 bases, the J end lost 5 bases, and 15 bases lay between the germline ends. Germline CDR1 SGHNT, CDR2 YENEEA. The CDR3 region has the DNA TGTGCCAGCAGCATCTCGACAGGGAGGGAGACCCAGTACTTC. Its protein is CASSISTGRETQYF.

This chain joins TRBV10-3 and TRBJ1-1; D unresolved. V gave up 6 bases and J gave up 6 bases, with 17 bases separating them. The CDR3 is 14 amino acids. CDR1 and CDR2 from the germline V gene are ENHRY and SYGVKD. The DNA of the CDR3 is TGTGCCATCAGAGGCTCGGGAGATGTGGCTGAAGCTTTCTTT. Its protein is CAIRGSGDVAEAFF.

This chain connects TRBV18 to TRBJ2-7, with TRBD2 identical over 7 bases. Unmatched junction bases numbered 5, after V lost 3 bases and J lost 3 bases. In germline, CDR1 is KGHSH, CDR2 LQKENI. CDR3 size: 14 residues. CDR3 in amino acids: CASSPWEGNYEQYF. DNA of the CDR3: TGTGCCAGCTCACCCTGGGAGGGGAACTACGAGCAGTACTTC.

The V gene is TRBV27, the J gene TRBJ1-1; tentatively, D is TRBD1 (5 bases). Germline lookup yields CDR1 MNHEY and CDR2 SMNVEV (reference sequence). The CDR3 spans 15 residues. V gave up 8 bases and J gave up 1 base, with 17 bases separating them. CDR3 in DNA: TGTGCCAGCTTCCAGGGTGGCAGAACGAACACTGAAGCTTTCTTT. As protein: CASFQGGRTNTEAFF.

The V gene is TRBV25-1, the J gene TRBJ1-6; D unresolved. The germline CDR1 and CDR2 sequences are MGHDK and SYGVNS. The ends were cut back, 7 bases at V and 3 bases at J, with 7 bases in the middle. CDR3 length equals 13 residues. CDR3 sequence reads: CASTGVYNSPLHF. The CDR3 bases are TGTGCCAGCACCGGGGTCTATAATTCACCCCTCCACTTT.

The genes are TRBV7-2 and TRBJ2-5, with 9 nucleotides matching TRBD1. The V and J ends lost 8 bases and 4 bases, in that order; junction bases with no gene match: 5. This CDR3 is built from 13 residues. Germline V lookup: CDR1 SGHTA, CDR2 FQGNSA. The CDR3 sequence: CASGRQGGETQYF. For the CDR3, the DNA is TGTGCCAGCGGTAGACAGGGGGGAGAGACCCAGTACTTC.

This clone was detected once. The genes are TRBV20-1 and TRBJ2-5; D possibly corresponds to TRBD1 (5 bases). This CDR3 is built from 11 residues. Germline values: CDR1 DFQATT, CDR2 SNEGSKA (reference sequence). V lost 5 bases, J lost 12 bases, and 16 bases lay in between. Written as DNA, the CDR3 is TGCAGTGCTCCAGGACAAGCAGCAGAGTACTTC. Translating gives CSAPGQAAEYF.

The genes are TRBV5-1 and TRBJ1-5, with 8 bases fitting TRBD1. J gave up 5 bases and V 4 bases, and 8 bases lay outside the gene matches. The length of the CDR3 is 15 residues. The V gene's germline CDR1 is SGHRS and CDR2 YFSETQ. Here the CDR3 DNA reads TGCGCCAGCAGCGCCACAGGGGGGAGCTATCAGCCCCAGCATTTT. Translated: CASSATGGSYQPQHF.

This sequence joins TRBV10-3 and TRBJ2-7; a weak D match, TRBD1 (5 bases). The CDR3 spans 13 residues. In germline, CDR1 is ENHRY, CDR2 SYGVKD. V was clipped by 8 bases and J by 3 bases, with 14 bases between them. Here the CDR3 DNA reads TGTGCCATCGCCGAAAGGGGTAACTACGAGCAGTACTTC. Translating gives CAIAERGNYEQYF.

The genes are TRBV11-3 and TRBJ2-5; 10 bases fit TRBD2. The CDR3 totals 17 residues. The V gene's germline CDR1 is SGHNT and CDR2 YENEEA. The J segment lost 1 base and the V segment lost 0 bases, leaving 5 bases of the junction unmatched. CDR3 sequence reads: CASSLDGLAAFQETQYF. CDR3 nucleotides: TGTGCCAGCAGCTTAGATGGACTAGCGGCCTTCCAAGAGACCCAGTACTTC. Variable domain in full (rest from reference TRBV11-3 and TRBJ2-5): EAGVVQSPRYKIIEKKQPVAFWCNPISGHNTLYWYLQNLGQGPELLIRYENEEAVDDSQLPKDRFSAERLKGVDSTLKIQPAELGDSAVYLCASSLDGLAAFQETQYFGPGTRLLVL.

In DNA, the CDR3 is TGTGCCAGCAGTGGAAACAGGGGGCAAGAGCAGTACTTC. It yields the protein CASSGNRGQEQYF. V and J are TRBV2 and TRBJ2-7; TRBD1 matches 9 bases. Germline CDR1 and CDR2: SNHLY and FYNNEI. Losses at the gene ends were 4 bases for V and 7 bases for J; bases not matched to a gene: 5. The CDR3 is 13 amino acids.

V and J are TRBV6-1 and TRBJ2-5; D possibly corresponds to TRBD2 (6 bases). Germline V CDR1 and CDR2: MNHNS, SASEGT. CDR3 length: 15 amino acids. V was trimmed by 7 bases and J by 5 bases, leaving 20 bases between them. Here the CDR3 reads CASIPTLGGWETQYF. The CDR3 region has the DNA TGTGCCAGCATCCCCACCCTGGGGGGTTGGGAGACCCAGTACTTC.

This rearrangement joins TRBV4-2 to TRBJ1-3, with D uncertain. The CDR3 is made up of 16 amino acids. Germline V gives CDR1 LGHNA, CDR2 YNFKEQ. With 8 bases removed from V and 0 bases from J, the gap between germline ends came to 17 bases. The CDR3 reads CASQVQPSDSGNTIYF. Written as DNA, the CDR3 is TGTGCCAGCCAGGTTCAGCCTTCCGACTCTGGAAACACCATATATTTT.

The chain is built from TRBV30 and TRBJ1-1; TRBD1 might be the D (5 bases). The CDR3 sequence is 13 residues long. Germline CDR1 is GTSNPN and CDR2 is SVGIG (reference sequence). Between the trimmed V and J ends, which lost 3 bases and 2 bases, there was a span of 10 bases. The CDR3 DNA reads TGTGCCTGGAGGCAGGGTTTCAACACTGAAGCTTTCTTT. Amino acids: CAWRQGFNTEAFF.

This clone was counted once. The J gene is TRBJ2-5, the V gene TRBV2; D perhaps matches TRBD2 (6 bases). Trimming shortened V by 4 bases and J by 3 bases, and 15 bases separated the two germline ends. Germline CDR1 reads SNHLY; CDR2 reads FYNNEI. There are 15 residues in the CDR3. The CDR3 loop reads CASSVLGGEEETQYF. CDR3 bases: TGTGCCAGCAGTGTGTTAGGCGGGGAAGAAGAGACCCAGTACTTC.

J is TRBJ2-3 and V is TRBV11-3, with 7 bases that match TRBD2. The V segment lost 5 bases and the J segment 4 bases; nucleotides outside the gene matches: 9. The V gene's germline CDR1 is SGHNT and CDR2 YENEEA. This CDR3 is 15 amino acids long. CDR3 in amino acids: CASSRGSGASDTQYF. CDR3 bases: TGTGCCAGCAGCCGAGGCAGCGGGGCGTCAGATACGCAGTATTTT.

This chain joins TRBV7-9 and TRBJ1-6; D is ambiguous. Germline CDR1 and CDR2: SEHNR and FQNEAQ (reference sequence). CDR3 size: 15 residues. With 5 bases removed from V and 7 bases from J, the gap between germline ends came to 15 bases. CDR3 DNA sequence: TGTGCCAGCAGCCGGGGTGCGGGAGAAAATTCACCCCTCCACTTT. It is translated as CASSRGAGENSPLHF.

The gene calls are TRBV29-1 and TRBJ1-3; D ambiguous. Germline V gene data show CDR1 as SQVTM and CDR2 as ANQGSEA. The CDR3 consists of 14 residues. V was trimmed by 2 bases and J by 0 bases, leaving 8 bases between them. The CDR3 loop reads CSVERGASGNTIYF. CDR3 nucleotide sequence: TGCAGCGTTGAACGGGGAGCCTCTGGAAACACCATATATTTT.